This T cell receptor beta chain emerged from a study of CD8 T cells in ankylosing spondylitis. Study results and caveats: In the blood and synovial fluid of reactive arthritis, some motif variants had been previously reported. Seemingly characteristic of ankylosing spondylitis blood was a TCR beta motif consisting of roughly 8 highly homologous variants.

In its sample, this clonotype was seen a few times. Its antigen is undetermined. CDR3 size: 15 residues. CDR1 is SEHNR and CDR2 is FQNEAQ in the germline V gene (reference sequence). V lost 5 bases to trimming and J lost 3 bases; unmatched junction nucleotides: 8. Construction of TCR beta libraries was performed using quantitative 5'-RACE with molecular barcodes. TCRdb independently ran MiXCR on the 5' RACE reads; one entry per CDR3 protein. The sample lists about 160,000 distinct CDR3 sequences; around 42% were seen once. The TCR sequence derives from a male donor with ankylosing spondylitis. The sample taken for sequencing was synovial fluid, either unsorted or a sorted T cell fraction (not recorded which). V and J are TRBV7-9 and TRBJ2-7; 9 bases align to TRBD1. CDR3 DNA: TGTGCCAGCAGCGTCTCGGGACAGGGTATCTACGAGCAGTACTTC. Translating gives CASSVSGQGIYEQYF.